The 30 T cell receptor beta chains below were found in one sample sequenced in a study of tumor-infiltrating lymphocytes in primary liver carcinoma. The tissue used was unsorted bulk material of about 19-30 mg. RNA and DNA were co-extracted from it with the AllPrep DNA/RNA mini kit. Starting material of around 490 ng total RNA yielded TCR beta cDNA via a constant-region primer. Three nested multiplex PCR rounds, a slightly modified ARM-PCR, produced the libraries for TCR beta. PCR rounds one and two used TRBV1-TRBV30 forward primers with a C-beta reverse primer for 10 cycles each. TCRdb redid the calling of the multiplex PCR reads with MiXCR, one entry per CDR3 protein. In the table there are around 40,000 distinct CDR3 sequences, roughly 73% of which are singletons. Source material: liver tumor tissue from sampling region 2. Subset here: tumor region T2, inferior pole. The receptors here all came from a man in his forties with primary liver carcinoma and hepatitis B virus infection.

In its sample, this clonotype was seen once. The chain couples TRBV29-1 to TRBJ2-7; D is unresolved. Trimming left V 8 bases short and J 2 bases short, with 25 bases between. Germline V gene lookup returns CDR1 SQVTM and CDR2 ANQGSEA. The CDR3 has 16 residues. The CDR3 nucleotides are TGCAGCACCATGACATCTAGGACCGGCATTCCCTACGAGCAGTACTTC. It translates to CSTMTSRTGIPYEQYF.

Notes on this clonotype: One end of the junction does not line up with germline, which may come from a read error. This chain links TRBV5-1 with TRBJ2-3, with D maybe TRBD2 (6 bases). The germline V gene has CDR1 SGHRS and CDR2 YFSETQ. This CDR3 has 14 residues. The chain's CDR3 is CASSFTSSTHTQYF. The CDR3 region has the DNA TGCGCCAGCAGTTTTACTAGCAGCACACATACGCAGTATTTT.

This clonotype was recorded many times. Here the CDR3 DNA reads TGTGCCAGCAGCTTGGGTGGAGTAAGGGCTTACAATGAGCAGTTCTTC. It yields the protein CASSLGGVRAYNEQFF. V is TRBV5-8 and J is TRBJ2-1, with no clear D. The CDR3 sequence is 16 residues long. Germline V lookup: CDR1 SGHTS, CDR2 YDEGEE. Trimming pared 0 bases from V and 4 bases from J, leaving 14 bases between.

The V and J genes are TRBV10-3 and TRBJ2-1; D not resolved. V was trimmed by 11 bases and J by 8 bases, leaving 13 bases between them. CDR1 is ENHRY and CDR2 is SYGVKD in the germline V gene. The CDR3 runs to 11 residues. CDR3 in amino acids: CAVRAWDEQFF. The CDR3 DNA sequence: TGTGCCGTAAGAGCTTGGGATGAGCAGTTCTTC.

As for this clonotype: Mismatch with germline at one junction end may stem from a read error. The chain is built from TRBV11-1 and TRBJ2-4; 12 positions agree with TRBD2. Germline CDR1 reads SGHAT; CDR2 reads FQDESV (reference sequence). This CDR3 region has 17 residues. The CDR3 is CANSFPWTSGTKNIQYF. The DNA of the CDR3 is TGTGCCAACAGCTTTCCCTGGACTAGCGGGACTAAGAACATTCAGTACTTC.

This clonotype was detected only once. The junction departs from the called germline gene at one end, perhaps through a read error. The CDR3 protein is CATSSLTGVSRELFF. The CDR3 nucleotides read TGTGCCACCAGTTCCCTGACAGGGGTTTCCAGGGAGCTGTTTTTT. The chain links TRBV6-6 to TRBJ2-2; TRBD1 matches at 8 bases. The CDR3 length is 15 residues. Germline CDR1 MNHNY, CDR2 SVGAGI (reference sequence).

A note on this clonotype: A read error may account for a junction end that differs from germline. The V and J genes are TRBV6-1 and TRBJ2-3; TRBD2 matches at 7 bases. Germline CDR1 MNHNS, CDR2 SASEGT. This CDR3 has 14 residues. Written as DNA, the CDR3 is TGTGCCAGCGGTGAAGGACTAGGGCCAGATACGCGATATTTT. It is translated as CASGEGLGPDTRYF.

Concerning this clonotype itself: At one end, the junction sequence differs from germline, possibly due to a read error. The chain combines TRBV11-2 with TRBJ2-1; 9 nucleotides line up with TRBD1. The CDR3 extends over 12 amino acids. Germline-derived CDR1 and CDR2 are SGHAT and FQNNGV. CDR3 in DNA: TGTACCAGCAGCTACGCGACAGGGGGGAAATTCTTC. It translates to CTSSYATGGKFF.

Remarks on this clonotype: The junction departs from germline at one end; a sequencing error may be responsible. The genes are TRBV11-1 and TRBJ2-4; 9 bases agree with TRBD1. Looked up from germline, CDR1 is SGHAT and CDR2 is FQDESV (reference sequence). The CDR3 consists of 17 residues. CDR3 nucleotide sequence: TGTGCCAGCAGTTCTCCGGGACAGGGAGCATCAAAAAACGTTCAGCACTTC. The encoded protein is CASSSPGQGASKNVQHF.

As concerns this clonotype: One end of the junction is discordant with germline, which a read error may explain. This chain links TRBV6-5 with TRBJ2-3, with 8 bases fitting TRBD2. This CDR3 comprises 16 residues. Germline V gene data show CDR1 as MNHEY and CDR2 as SVGAGI. CDR3 DNA: TGTGTCAGCAGTTATTCTTTAGCGGGGTACACAGATACGCAGTATTTT. Translated, it gives CVSSYSLAGYTDTQYF.

Notes on this clonotype: Lacking the conserved final phenylalanine or tryptophan, this CDR3 likely reflects a read error. The chain joins TRBV5-1 to TRBJ2-2; 8 bases align to TRBD1. The CDR3 spans 15 residues. CDR1 is SGHRS, CDR2 YFSETQ, per germline. After removal of 1 base from V and 5 bases from J, the junction contained 4 bases not matched to a gene. The CDR3: CASSLRTGITGELFP. In DNA, the CDR3 is TGCGCCAGCAGCTTGAGGACAGGGATAACCGGGGAGCTGTTTCCT.

This rearrangement joins TRBV30 to TRBJ2-1; 10 bases agree with TRBD2. The CDR3 is 16 amino acids. CDR1 and CDR2 from the germline V gene are GTSNPN and SVGIG (reference sequence). V trimming: 1 base; J trimming: 9 bases; junction bases outside the gene matches: 12. The CDR3 sequence is CAWSGSGGTDGAEQFF. In nucleotides, the CDR3 is TGTGCCTGGAGTGGTAGCGGGGGGACCGATGGCGCTGAGCAGTTCTTC. Supplemented by reference TRBV30 and TRBJ2-1, the full variable domain reads SQTIHQWPATLVQPVGSPLSLECTVEGTSNPNLYWYRQAAGRGLQLLFYSVGIGQISSEVPQNLSASRPQDRQFILSSKKLLLSDSGFYLCAWSGSGGTDGAEQFFGPGTRLTVL.

Notes on this clonotype: A much larger clone lies a single base off, so this may be a read error. V usage is TRBV5-1 and J usage is TRBJ2-5, with D possibly matching TRBD1 (6 bases). Germline V gives CDR1 SGHRS, CDR2 YFSETQ. The V end lost 6 bases, the J end lost 4 bases, and 16 bases lay between the germline ends. This CDR3 spans 14 amino acids. The CDR3 protein is CASNSAGVGETQYF. CDR3 nucleotide sequence: TGCGCCAGCAACTCCGCAGGGGTAGGAGAGACCCAGTACTTC.

With respect to this clonotype: The CDR3 does not close with the conserved phenylalanine or tryptophan, likely indicating a read error. The chain has TRBV7-8 and TRBJ2-5; D possibly corresponds to TRBD2 (6 bases). The CDR3 is made up of 15 amino acids. Germline V lookup: CDR1 SGHVS, CDR2 FQNEAQ. DNA of the CDR3: TGTGCCAACAGCTTAGGGACTGGCGGACAAGAGACCCAGTACCTC. Translating gives CANSLGTGGQETQYL.

CDR3 nucleotide sequence: TGTGCCAGCACCCACCTCATGGGACAGGGAGCTATTGAACAGTTTTTT. It specifies CASTHLMGQGAIEQFF. The chain uses TRBV6-1 and TRBJ1-4, with 9 nucleotides matching TRBD1. The germline V gene encodes CDR1 MNHNS and CDR2 SASEGT. V trimming: 7 bases; J trimming: 16 bases; junction bases outside the gene matches: 22. This CDR3 has 16 amino acids.

To note about this clonotype: One junction end does not reproduce the germline sequence, and a read error may be involved. The chain links TRBV11-2 to TRBJ2-7; 10 bases are a match to TRBD2. The length of the CDR3 is 15 residues. The V gene's germline CDR1 is SGHAT and CDR2 FQNNGV. CDR3 bases: TGTGCCAGCAGCTTAACCCTAGCGGGGGATAGCGAGCAGTATTTC. It specifies CASSLTLAGDSEQYF.

As regards this clonotype: Sequence at one end of the junction differs from germline and may be a read error. The rearrangement uses TRBV28 and TRBJ2-5; 7 bases line up with TRBD1. The CDR3 extends over 15 amino acids. The germline V gene has CDR1 MDHEN and CDR2 SYDVKM. The CDR3 region has the DNA TGTGCCAGCAGTTTCCCCAGTCCAGGGGGAGAGACCGAGTACTTC. It yields the protein CASSFPSPGGETEYF. The full variable domain, with the rest looked up from reference TRBV28 and TRBJ2-5, is DVKVTQSSRYLVKRTGEKVFLECVQDMDHENMFWYRQDPGLGLRLIYFSYDVKMKEKGDIPEGYSVSREKKERFSLILESASTNQTSMYLCASSFPSPGGETEYFGPGTRLLVL.

V is TRBV6-1 and J is TRBJ1-2, with D hard to call. Germline values: CDR1 MNHNS, CDR2 SASEGT. This CDR3 region has 12 residues. This chain's CDR3 is CTINAPLYGYTF. CDR3 DNA sequence: TGTACCATCAATGCCCCCCTATATGGCTACACCTTC.

A note on this clonotype: The junction and the germline gene differ at one end; a read error may be behind it. The CDR3 bases are TGTGCCGGCAGCCAAGGGGTAGCGGGGGCATCCTACAATGAGCAGTTCTTC. Its protein is CAGSQGVAGASYNEQFF. The gene calls are TRBV4-2 and TRBJ2-1, with 9 bases lining up with TRBD2. The CDR3 extends over 17 amino acids. Looked up from germline, CDR1 is LGHNA and CDR2 is YNFKEQ.

Comments on this clonotype: A read error may account for a junction end that differs from germline. The chain is built from TRBV6-2 or TRBV6-3 and TRBJ2-7, with D uncertain. The CDR3 covers 13 residues. CDR1 and CDR2 (germline): MNHEY, SVGEGT. The chain's CDR3 is CAISYEVPYDHYF. CDR3 nucleotide sequence: TGTGCCATCAGTTACGAGGTACCCTACGATCATTACTTC.

A word on this clonotype: Compared with germline, one end of the junction differs, possibly owing to a read error. The chain is built from TRBV29-1 and TRBJ2-7; D tentatively reads TRBD1 or TRBD2 (5 bases each). The CDR3 is made up of 16 amino acids. The V gene's germline CDR1 is SQVTM and CDR2 ANQGSEA. The CDR3 reads CSAMTSGAGTPYEQYF. The CDR3 coding sequence is TGTAGCGCCATGACATCTGGGGCCGGCACTCCATACGAGCAGTACTTC.

This clonotype was counted between two and nine times. Compared with germline, one end of the junction differs, possibly owing to a read error. The chain recombines TRBV4-1 with TRBJ2-2, with D perhaps TRBD2 (5 bases). This CDR3 contains 15 residues. The germline V gene has CDR1 MGHRA and CDR2 YSYEKL. The CDR3 sequence: CASGRDESGPGEPFF. The CDR3 DNA is TGCGCCAGCGGCCGAGACGAATCCGGGCCCGGGGAGCCGTTTTTT.

This clonotype occurred once. This clone may be a read error of a much larger clone one base away. CDR3 DNA: TGTGCCAGCAAGCCCAATATCGCAGATACGCAGTATTTT. Translation: CASKPNIADTQYF. The chain employs TRBV2 and TRBJ2-3; no reliable D call. Germline loops: CDR1 SNHLY, CDR2 FYNNEI. CDR3 size: 13 residues. Trimming took 7 bases from V and 4 from J, leaving 12 bases between them.

Comments on this clonotype: One junction end does not reproduce the germline sequence, and a read error may be involved. V gene TRBV6-1 combines with J gene TRBJ2-3; no definite D call. CDR1 is MNHNS and CDR2 is SASEGT in the germline V gene. The CDR3 covers 12 residues. In DNA form, the CDR3 reads TGTGCCAGCAAGTTCAGCACAGACACGCAGTATTTT. It translates to CASKFSTDTQYF.

As for this clonotype: Being one base from a much bigger clone, this may be a read error. The chain has TRBV15 and TRBJ1-5, with D uncertain. The CDR3 is 13 residues long. Per the germline V gene, CDR1 is LNHNV and CDR2 is YYDKDF (reference sequence). Trimming took off 5 bases at V and 4 bases at J, with 9 bases between the two ends. The CDR3 loop reads CATSWEVNQPQHF. CDR3 nucleotides: TGTGCCACCAGCTGGGAAGTTAATCAGCCCCAGCATTTT.

V and J are TRBV4-3 and TRBJ2-7, with TRBD2 as a possible D gene (5 bases). The germline V gene encodes CDR1 LGHNA and CDR2 YSLEER. The V end was cut by 0 bases, the J end by 3 bases, with 12 bases between. The CDR3 has 15 residues. CDR3 residues: CASSQDYGSNYEQYF. For the CDR3, the DNA is TGCGCCAGCAGCCAAGACTATGGGAGTAACTACGAGCAGTACTTC.

As concerns this clonotype: The junction does not match germline at one end; this may be a read error. The rearrangement uses TRBV6-2 or TRBV6-3 and TRBJ2-3; TRBD2 aligns across 7 bases. The CDR3 is 13 residues long. Germline CDR1 is MNHEY and CDR2 is SVGEGT. CDR3 in amino acids: CAGRSALANMQYF. For the CDR3, the DNA is TGTGCCGGCAGATCGGCACTAGCGAATATGCAGTATTTT.

With regard to this clonotype: One end of the junction does not line up with germline, which may come from a read error. The J gene is TRBJ2-1, the V gene TRBV7-2, with 7 bases aligning to TRBD1. There are 15 residues in the CDR3. CDR1 SGHTA and CDR2 FQGNSA come from the germline V gene. The chain's CDR3 is CASSLVGGAHNEQLF. The CDR3 DNA follows: TGTGCCAGCAGCTTAGTAGGGGGCGCCCACAATGAGCAGCTCTTC. Variable domain in full (rest from reference TRBV7-2 and TRBJ2-1): GAGVSQSPSNKVTEKGKDVELRCDPISGHTALYWYRQSLGQGLEFLIYFQGNSAPDKSGLPSDRFSAERTGGSVSTLTIQRTQQEDSAVYLCASSLVGGAHNEQLFGPGTRLTVL.

This clonotype was recorded at least ten times. Being one base from a much bigger clone, this may be a read error. J is TRBJ2-3 and V is TRBV6-2 or TRBV6-3; D tentatively fits TRBD1 or TRBD2 (5 bases each). The germline V gene has CDR1 MNHEY and CDR2 SVGEGT. This CDR3 spans 16 amino acids. The V end lost 6 bases, the J end lost 5 bases, and 21 bases lay between the germline ends. This CDR3 reads CASSLLGRLGGDTQYF. DNA for the CDR3: TGTGCCAGCAGCCTCCTAGGACGGCTTGGGGGAGATACGCAGTATTTT.

This clonotype is medium-sized within its sample. The chain combines TRBV6-5 with TRBJ2-7; D not certain. The CDR3 length is 15 residues. Trimming cost V 6 bases and J 2 bases, with 17 bases left between them. CDR1 is MNHEY, CDR2 SVGAGI, per germline. The CDR3 coding sequence is TGTGCCAGCAGCCTGCGTGCGGTGGGGACCTACGAGCAGTACTTC. It encodes CASSLRAVGTYEQYF.